The present T cell receptor beta chain was sequenced within a study of shared clonotypes between healthy human individuals. The wider study: Each donor's CD4 naive and CD4 memory cells filled three plates apiece, CD8 naive two, and CD8 memory one.

V lost 8 bases to trimming and J lost 0 bases, with 15 bases between them. The CDR3 totals 15 residues. From germline, CDR1 is SGHAT and CDR2 FQNNGV. CD45RO-negative cells were positively selected for CCR7, leaving out terminally differentiated effector memory CD45RA+ cells. TCRdb's table, derived via immunoSEQ multiplex PCR, lists solely in-frame clones and lacks some. The sample yields under 2,000,000 clones, just under 95% seen once. Sequenced material: naive CD8+ T cells sorted from blood. This clonotype originated in a man aged 18 to 30 in good health. The chain employs TRBV11-2 and TRBJ2-3; TRBD2 might be the D (5 bases). The CDR3 DNA sequence: TGTGCCAGCCCCCCGGGCGGGCCGAGCACAGATACGCAGTATTTT. Protein product: CASPPGGPSTDTQYF.